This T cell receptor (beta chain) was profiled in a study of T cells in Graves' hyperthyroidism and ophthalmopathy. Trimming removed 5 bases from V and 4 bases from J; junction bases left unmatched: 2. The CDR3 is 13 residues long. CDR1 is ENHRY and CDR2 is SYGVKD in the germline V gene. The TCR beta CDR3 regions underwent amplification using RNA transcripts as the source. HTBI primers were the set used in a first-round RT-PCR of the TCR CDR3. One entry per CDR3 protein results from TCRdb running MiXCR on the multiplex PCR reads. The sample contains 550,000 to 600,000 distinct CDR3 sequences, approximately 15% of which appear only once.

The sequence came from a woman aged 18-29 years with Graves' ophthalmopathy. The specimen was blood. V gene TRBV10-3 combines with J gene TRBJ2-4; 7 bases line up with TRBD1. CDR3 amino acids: CAISLGQKNIQYF. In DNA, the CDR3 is TGTGCCATCAGTCTGGGACAGAAAAACATTCAGTACTTC.